The 3 T cell receptor beta chains listed next were all sequenced from one sample in a study of OX40 agonist ivuxolimab in advanced cancers. Sequenced by immunoSEQ multiplex PCR; TCRdb stores in-frame clones only, minus some. Seen here are about 84,000 clones, 75% to 95% observed once, and the top ten hold approximately 0.43%. The starting material was CD4+ or CD8+ T cells sorted from blood, obtained in a trial of the OX40 agonist ivuxolimab. These receptors originate from an adult with an advanced solid tumor such as melanoma, head and neck, liver or kidney cancer.

The chain joins TRBV25-1 to TRBJ1-2; 8 positions match TRBD1. The CDR3 contains 14 residues. V dropped 5 bases and J dropped 3; count of bases not matched to a gene: 5. The V gene's germline CDR1 is MGHDK and CDR2 SYGVNS. CDR3 sequence: CASSPGQGHYGYTF. In DNA, the CDR3 is TGTGCCAGCAGTCCCGGACAGGGACACTATGGCTACACCTTC.

The genes are TRBV6-6 and TRBJ1-1, with 7 bases identical to TRBD1. This CDR3 contains 11 residues. Trimming removed 5 bases from V and 7 bases from J; junction bases left unmatched: 1. Germline CDR1 MNHNY, CDR2 SVGAGI (reference sequence). The CDR3 DNA reads TGTGCCAGCAGTCGACAGGGTGAAGCTTTCTTT. Its translation is CASSRQGEAFF.

This clone was counted a single time. The chain uses TRBV12-5 and TRBJ2-1, with TRBD2 identical over 13 bases. CDR3 length: 16 residues. Trimming removed 6 bases from V and 8 bases from J; junction bases left unmatched: 10. Germline CDR1 reads LGHNT; CDR2 reads FRNRAP. The chain's CDR3 is CASGPGLAGAFDEQFF. CDR3 DNA: TGTGCTAGTGGCCCTGGACTAGCGGGAGCCTTCGATGAGCAGTTCTTC.